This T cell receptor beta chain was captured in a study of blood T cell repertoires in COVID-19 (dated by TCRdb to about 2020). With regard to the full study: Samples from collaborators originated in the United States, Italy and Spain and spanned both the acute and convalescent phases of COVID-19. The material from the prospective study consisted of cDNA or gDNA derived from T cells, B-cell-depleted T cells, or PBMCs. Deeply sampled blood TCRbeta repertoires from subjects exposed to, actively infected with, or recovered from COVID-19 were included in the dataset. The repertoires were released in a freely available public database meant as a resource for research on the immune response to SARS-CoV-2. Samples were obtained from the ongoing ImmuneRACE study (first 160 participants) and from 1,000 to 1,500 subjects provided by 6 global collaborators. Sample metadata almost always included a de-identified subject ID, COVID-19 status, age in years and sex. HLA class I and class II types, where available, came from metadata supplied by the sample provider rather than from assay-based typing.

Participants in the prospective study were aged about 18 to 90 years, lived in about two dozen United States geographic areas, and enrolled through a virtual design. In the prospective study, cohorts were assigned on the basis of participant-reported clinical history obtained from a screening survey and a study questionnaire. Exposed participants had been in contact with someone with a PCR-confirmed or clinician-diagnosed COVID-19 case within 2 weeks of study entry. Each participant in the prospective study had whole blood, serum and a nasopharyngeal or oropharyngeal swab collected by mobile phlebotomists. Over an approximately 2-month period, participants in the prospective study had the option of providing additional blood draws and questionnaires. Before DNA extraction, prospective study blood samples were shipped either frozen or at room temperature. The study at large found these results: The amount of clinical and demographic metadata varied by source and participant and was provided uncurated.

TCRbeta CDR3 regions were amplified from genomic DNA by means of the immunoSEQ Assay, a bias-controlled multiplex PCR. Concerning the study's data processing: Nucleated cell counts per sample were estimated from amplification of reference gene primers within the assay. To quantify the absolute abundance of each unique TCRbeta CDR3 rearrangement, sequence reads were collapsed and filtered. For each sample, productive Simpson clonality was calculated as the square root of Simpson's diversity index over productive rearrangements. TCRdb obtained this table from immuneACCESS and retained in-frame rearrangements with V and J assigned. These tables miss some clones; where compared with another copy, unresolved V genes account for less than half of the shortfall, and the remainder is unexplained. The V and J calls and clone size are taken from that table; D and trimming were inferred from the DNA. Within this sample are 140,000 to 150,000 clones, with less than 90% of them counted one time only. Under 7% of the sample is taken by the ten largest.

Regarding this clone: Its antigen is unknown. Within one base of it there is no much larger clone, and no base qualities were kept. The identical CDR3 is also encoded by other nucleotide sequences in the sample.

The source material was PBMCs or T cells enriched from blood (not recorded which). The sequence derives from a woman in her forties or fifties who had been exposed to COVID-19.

The DNA is TGTGCCAGTAGCCTGGACAGGGTAAACTCACCCCTCCACTTT. This gives the protein CASSLDRVNSPLHF. The chain links TRBV19 with TRBJ1-6, and 8 bases in between align with TRBD1. Based on the germline V gene (reference sequence), the CDR1 and CDR2 sequences are LNHDA and SQIVND. V and J are trimmed by 6 bases and 10 bases, and the gene matches miss 8 bases of the junction. From its cysteine to its phenylalanine, the CDR3 spans 14 amino acids. Here the CDR3 DNA is all that survives: 42 bases in frame from base 1.